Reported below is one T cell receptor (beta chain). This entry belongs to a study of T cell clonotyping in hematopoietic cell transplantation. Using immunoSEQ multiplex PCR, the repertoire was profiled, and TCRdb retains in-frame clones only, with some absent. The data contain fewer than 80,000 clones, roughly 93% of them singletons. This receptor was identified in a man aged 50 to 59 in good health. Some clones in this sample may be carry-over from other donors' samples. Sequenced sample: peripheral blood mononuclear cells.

As DNA, the CDR3 is TGTGCCAGCAGTTCCCTGGCGACAGGGTCGGGGTACGAGCAGTACTTC. Translated: CASSSLATGSGYEQYF. V and J are TRBV28 and TRBJ2-7, with 7 positions matching TRBD1. CDR3 length: 16 amino acids. With V trimmed by 4 bases and J by 4 bases, 13 bases remained unmatched. CDR1 and CDR2 from the germline V gene are MDHEN and SYDVKM.